This T cell receptor (beta chain) came from a study of T-cell reconstitution after alpha-beta-depleted transplantation in children. Trimming pared 3 bases from V and 5 bases from J, leaving 17 bases between. CDR3 length: 15 amino acids. Germline CDR1 is MNHNS and CDR2 is SASEGT. Study findings and constraints: Expanded clones from the graft, numbering several hundred, reportedly supplied alpha-beta T cells about two months after transplant. The main origin of T-cell counts and diversity one year after transplant was newly produced T cells. The study traced high day-60 TCRbeta diversity in some patients to surviving recipient T cells and thymic progenitors.

A library of TCRbeta sequences, prepared with unique molecular identifiers, was generated. TCRdb fed the PCR reads into MiXCR, producing one record per CDR3 protein. The sample records about a million distinct CDR3 sequences, about 30% being singletons. Details on this clonotype: Its antigen is as yet unknown.

The chain is built from TRBV6-1 and TRBJ2-7; unclear D gene. This clonotype originated in a boy less than two years old who had a stem cell transplant for SCID, so the T cells may come from the graft donor. Source: PBMCs, mostly from graft donor cells, taken 360 days after TCRalphabeta/CD19-depleted stem cell transplant. CDR3 DNA sequence: TGTGCCAGCAGTGATCCGGGTCCCGTTCGACACGAGCAGTACTTC. Its protein product is CASSDPGPVRHEQYF.